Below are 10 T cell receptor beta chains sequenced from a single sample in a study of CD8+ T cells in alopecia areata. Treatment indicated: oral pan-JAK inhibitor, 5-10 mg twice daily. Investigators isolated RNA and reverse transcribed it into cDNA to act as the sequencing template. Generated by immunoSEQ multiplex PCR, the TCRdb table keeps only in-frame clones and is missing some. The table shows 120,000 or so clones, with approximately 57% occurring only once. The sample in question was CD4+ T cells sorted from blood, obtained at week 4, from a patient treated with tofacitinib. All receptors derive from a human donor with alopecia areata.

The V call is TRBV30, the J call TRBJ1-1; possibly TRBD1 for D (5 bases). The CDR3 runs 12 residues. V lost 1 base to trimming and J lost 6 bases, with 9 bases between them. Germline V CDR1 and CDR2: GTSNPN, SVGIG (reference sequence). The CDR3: CAWSGGGPEAFF. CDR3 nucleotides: TGTGCCTGGAGTGGGGGCGGGCCTGAAGCTTTCTTT.

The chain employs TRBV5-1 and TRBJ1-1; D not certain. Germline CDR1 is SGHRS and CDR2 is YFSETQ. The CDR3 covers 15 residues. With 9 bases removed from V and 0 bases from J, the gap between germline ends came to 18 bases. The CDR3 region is CATRPVAVMNTEAFF. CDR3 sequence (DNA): TGCGCCACCCGCCCGGTGGCAGTCATGAACACTGAAGCTTTCTTT.

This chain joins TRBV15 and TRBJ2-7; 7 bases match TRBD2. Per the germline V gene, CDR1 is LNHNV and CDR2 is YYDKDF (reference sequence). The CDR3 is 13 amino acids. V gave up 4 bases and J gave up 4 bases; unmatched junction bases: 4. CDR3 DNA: TGTGCCACCAGCACCCGGGACTATTACGAGCAGTACTTC. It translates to CATSTRDYYEQYF.

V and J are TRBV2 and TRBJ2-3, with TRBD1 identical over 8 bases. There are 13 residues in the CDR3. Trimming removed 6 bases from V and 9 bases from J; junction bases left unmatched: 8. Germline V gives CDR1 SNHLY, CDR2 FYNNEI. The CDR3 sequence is CASRAGTGTTQYF. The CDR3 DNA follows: TGTGCCAGCAGAGCCGGGACAGGAACAACGCAGTATTTT.

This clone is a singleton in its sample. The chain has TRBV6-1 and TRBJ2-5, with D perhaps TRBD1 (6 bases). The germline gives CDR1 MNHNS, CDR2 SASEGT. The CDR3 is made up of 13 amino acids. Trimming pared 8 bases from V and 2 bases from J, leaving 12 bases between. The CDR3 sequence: CASQGSGQETQYF. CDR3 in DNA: TGTGCCAGCCAGGGGAGTGGGCAAGAGACCCAGTACTTC.

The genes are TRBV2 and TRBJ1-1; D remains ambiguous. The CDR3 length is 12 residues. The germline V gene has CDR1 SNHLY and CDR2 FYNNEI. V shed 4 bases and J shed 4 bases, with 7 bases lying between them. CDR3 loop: CASSVTSTEAFF. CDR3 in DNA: TGTGCCAGCAGTGTAACCAGCACTGAAGCTTTCTTT. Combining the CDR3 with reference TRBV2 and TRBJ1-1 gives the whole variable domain EPEVTQTPSHQVTQMGQEVILRCVPISNHLYFYWYRQILGQKVEFLVSFYNNEISEKSEIFDDQFSVERPDGSNFTLKIRSTKLEDSAMYFCASSVTSTEAFFGQGTRLTVV.

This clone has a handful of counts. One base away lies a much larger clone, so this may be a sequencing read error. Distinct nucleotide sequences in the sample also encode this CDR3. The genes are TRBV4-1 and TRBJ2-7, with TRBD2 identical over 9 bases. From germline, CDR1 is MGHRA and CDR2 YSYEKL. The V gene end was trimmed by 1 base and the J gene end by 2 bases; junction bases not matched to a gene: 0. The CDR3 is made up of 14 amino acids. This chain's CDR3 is CASSQGTSAYEQYF. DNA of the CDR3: TGCGCCAGCAGCCAAGGGACTAGCGCCTACGAGCAGTACTTC.

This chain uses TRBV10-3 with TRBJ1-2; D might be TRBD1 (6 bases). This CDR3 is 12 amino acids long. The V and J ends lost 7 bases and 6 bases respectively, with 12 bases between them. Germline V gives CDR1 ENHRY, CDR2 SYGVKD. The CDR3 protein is CAIKGQLHGYTF. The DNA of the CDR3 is TGTGCCATCAAGGGACAACTTCATGGCTACACCTTC.

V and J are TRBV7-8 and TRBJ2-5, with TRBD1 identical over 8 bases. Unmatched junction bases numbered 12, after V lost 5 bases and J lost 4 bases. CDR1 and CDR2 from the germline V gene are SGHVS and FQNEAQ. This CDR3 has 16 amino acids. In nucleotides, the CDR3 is TGTGCCAGCAGCGTACTGGGACAGGCGTCGGGAGAGACCCAGTACTTC. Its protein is CASSVLGQASGETQYF.

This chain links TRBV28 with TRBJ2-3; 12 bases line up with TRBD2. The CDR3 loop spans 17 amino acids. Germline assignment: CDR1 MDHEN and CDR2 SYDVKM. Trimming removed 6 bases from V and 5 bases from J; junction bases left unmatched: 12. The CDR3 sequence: CASSLLTSGRRQDTQYF. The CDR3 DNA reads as TGTGCCAGCAGCCTCCTCACTAGCGGGAGGCGACAAGATACGCAGTATTTT.